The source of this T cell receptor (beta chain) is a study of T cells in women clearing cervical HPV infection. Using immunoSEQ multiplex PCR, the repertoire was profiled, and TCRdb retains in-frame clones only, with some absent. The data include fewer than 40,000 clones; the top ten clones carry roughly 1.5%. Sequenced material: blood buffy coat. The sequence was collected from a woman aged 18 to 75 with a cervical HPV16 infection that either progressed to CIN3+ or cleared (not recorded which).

CDR3 sequence: CASSPGTGNSYGYTF. Partial CDR3 DNA: TGTGCCAGCTCACCAGGCACAGGCAACTCCTATGGC. V gene TRBV18 combines with J gene TRBJ1-2; possibly TRBD1 for D (5 bases). The sequenced fragment ends 3 residues before the CDR3 boundary, so the rest is inferred from the germline J gene. Germline V gives CDR1 KGHSH, CDR2 LQKENI. CDR3 length: 15 amino acids. V was pared by 2 bases and J by 4 bases, with 14 bases between.